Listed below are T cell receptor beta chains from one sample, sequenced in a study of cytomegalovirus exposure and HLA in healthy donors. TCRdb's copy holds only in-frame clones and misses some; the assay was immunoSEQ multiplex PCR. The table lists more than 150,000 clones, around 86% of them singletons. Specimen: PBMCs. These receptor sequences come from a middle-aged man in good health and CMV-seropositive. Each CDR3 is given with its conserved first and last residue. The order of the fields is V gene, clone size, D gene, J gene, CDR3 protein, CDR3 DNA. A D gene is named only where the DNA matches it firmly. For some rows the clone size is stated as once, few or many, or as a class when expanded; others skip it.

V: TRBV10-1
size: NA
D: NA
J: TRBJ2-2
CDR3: CASSEPTGGDTGELFF
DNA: TGCGCCAGCAGTGAGCCTACAGGGGGGGACACCGGGGAGCTGTTTTTT

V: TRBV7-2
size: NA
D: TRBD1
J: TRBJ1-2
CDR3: CASSLDRDYGYTF
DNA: TGTGCCAGCAGCTTGGACAGGGACTATGGCTACACCTTC

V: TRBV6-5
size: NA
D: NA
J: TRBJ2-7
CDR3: CASSRTRGSYEQYF
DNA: TGTGCCAGCAGCCGAACCAGGGGCTCCTACGAGCAGTACTTC

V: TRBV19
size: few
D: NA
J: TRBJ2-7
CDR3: CASSAFPGVYEQYF
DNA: TGTGCCAGTAGTGCTTTTCCAGGGGTCTACGAGCAGTACTTC

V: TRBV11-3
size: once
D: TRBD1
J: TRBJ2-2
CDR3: CASSPDRISGELFF
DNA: TGTGCCAGCAGCCCGGACAGGATCTCCGGGGAGCTGTTTTTT

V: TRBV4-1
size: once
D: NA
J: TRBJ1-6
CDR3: CASSTDNSLHF
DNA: TGCGCCAGCAGCACCGACAATTCCCTCCACTTT

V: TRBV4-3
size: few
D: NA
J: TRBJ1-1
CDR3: CASSQELTAGTTEAFF
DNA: TGCGCCAGCAGCCAAGAACTAACGGCAGGGACAACTGAAGCTTTCTTT

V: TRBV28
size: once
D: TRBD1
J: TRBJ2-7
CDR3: CASETGAHYEQYF
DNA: TGTGCCAGTGAGACAGGGGCTCACTACGAGCAGTACTTC

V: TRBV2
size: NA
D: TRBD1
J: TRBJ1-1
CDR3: CASRDRVYAFF
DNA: TGTGCCAGCAGAGACAGGGTTTACGCTTTCTTT

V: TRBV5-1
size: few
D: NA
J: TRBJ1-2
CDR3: CASSRGLSYGYTF
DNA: TGCGCCAGCAGCAGGGGACTGTCCTATGGCTACACCTTC

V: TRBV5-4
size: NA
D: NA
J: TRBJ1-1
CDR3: CASSLPNRMDTEAFF
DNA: TGTGCCAGCAGCTTGCCGAACAGGATGGACACTGAAGCTTTCTTT

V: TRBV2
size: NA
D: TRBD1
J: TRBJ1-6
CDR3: CASTPRTGRNSPLHF
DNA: TGTGCCAGCACCCCACGGACAGGTAGAAATTCACCCCTCCACTTT

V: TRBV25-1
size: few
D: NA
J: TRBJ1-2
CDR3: CASSVGGLYGYTF
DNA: TGTGCCAGCAGTGTCGGGGGGCTCTATGGCTACACCTTC

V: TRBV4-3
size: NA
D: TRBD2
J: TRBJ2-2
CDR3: CASSQILLAGGANTGELFF
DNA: TGCGCCAGCAGCCAAATCCTACTAGCGGGGGGAGCGAACACCGGGGAGCTGTTTTTT

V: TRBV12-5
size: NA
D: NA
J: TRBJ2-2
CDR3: CASGKRGTGELFF
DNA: TGTGCTAGTGGCAAAAGGGGGACCGGGGAGCTGTTTTTT

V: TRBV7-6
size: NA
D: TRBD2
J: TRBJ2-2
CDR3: CASSKGTSGNTGELFF
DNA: TGTGCCAGCAGCAAAGGGACTAGCGGGAACACCGGGGAGCTGTTTTTT